The T cell receptor beta chain under discussion was sequenced for a study of blood T cell repertoires in COVID-19. About the research overall: Samples of COVID-19 (acute and convalescent) were obtained from the United States, Italy and Spain. Sample material is recorded as cDNA or gDNA derived from T cells, B-cell-depleted T cells, or PBMCs.

Germline V gives CDR1 GTSNPN, CDR2 SVGIG (reference sequence). The germline V and J ends were trimmed by 2 bases and 8 bases, with 12 bases remaining between them. This CDR3 comprises 12 residues. Here immunoSEQ multiplex PCR was the method, and the copy in TCRdb shows in-frame clones only, minus some. This table holds around 380,000 clones, around 87% found once. The V gene is TRBV30, the J gene TRBJ1-2; a possible D gene is TRBD1 (6 bases). The sequenced material came from PBMCs or T cells enriched from blood (not recorded which). This clonotype was obtained from a man between 25 and 39 years old who had recovered from COVID-19. This chain's CDR3 is CAWSSGGDGYTF. The CDR3 DNA reads TGTGCCTGGAGTTCTGGGGGCGACGGCTACACCTTC.